A selection of T cell receptor beta chains follows, all from one sample in a study of T cells after yellow fever vaccination. Via MiXCR, TCRdb re-called the 5' RACE reads, giving one row per CDR3 protein. This sample has 25,000 or so distinct CDR3 sequences; 4% to 5% occur once, and the top ten carry 35% to 45%. The source was PBMCs, either bulk or a sorted T-cell subset (CD4+, CD8+, memory, or dextramer-sorted; not recorded which), collected on the day of the yellow fever booster vaccination. These receptors were taken from a man between 18 and 35 years old who received the YFV17D yellow fever vaccine. Each CDR3 is given with its conserved first and last residue. A D gene is named only where the DNA matches it firmly. The size field is filled for only some rows; it gives once, few, many or a size class.

len	abundance	d_gene	j_gene	v_gene	CDR3nt	CDR3aa
11	many	.	TRBJ2-7	TRBV6-6	TGTGCCAGCAGTTTGATCTACGAGCAGTACTTC	CASSLIYEQYF
15	many	TRBD1	TRBJ1-2	TRBV4-1	TGCGCCAGCAGCACCGACAGGGGGTATTACTATGGCTACACCTTC	CASSTDRGYYYGYTF
15	many	TRBD2	TRBJ2-3	TRBV9	TGTGCCAGCAGCGTAGAGGCGGGGGACGGTAAAGCGCAGTATTTT	CASSVEAGDGKAQYF
15	many	.	TRBJ2-3	TRBV5-1	TGCGCCAGCAGCCCAGGACAGACTAGCACAGATACGCAGTATTTT	CASSPGQTSTDTQYF
16	few	TRBD2	TRBJ2-3	TRBV7-2	TGTGCCAGCAGCCCAACTAGCGGGGGGGCCCCGGATACGCAGTATTTT	CASSPTSGGAPDTQYF
11	few	.	TRBJ2-3	TRBV5-5	TGTGCCAGCAGCTTGGAATCAGGGCAGTATTTT	CASSLESGQYF
17	few	.	TRBJ2-3	TRBV10-3	TGTGCCATCAGTGAGGCAAACCATCGGGTCGCATGGGATACGCAGTATTTT	CAISEANHRVAWDTQYF
13	many	TRBD1	TRBJ1-2	TRBV7-9	TGTGCCAGCAGCTTAGAACAGGGGGATGGCTACACCTTC	CASSLEQGDGYTF
12	few	.	TRBJ2-3	TRBV6-6	TGTGCCAGCAGTTACGAAGCCGATACGCAGTATTTT	CASSYEADTQYF
16	.	TRBD1	TRBJ1-1	TRBV5-1	TGCGCCAGCAGCTTGGGGGCACAGGGGGCAGGTACTGAAGCTTTCTTT	CASSLGAQGAGTEAFF
16	many	.	TRBJ2-4	TRBV5-5	TGTGCCAGCAGCCCCAGGGTCTTACTAGCCAAAAACATTCAGTACTTC	CASSPRVLLAKNIQYF
16	many	.	TRBJ2-6	TRBV4-3	TGCGCCAGCAGCCAAGATCCGGGCCCTGGGGCCAACGTCCTGACTTTC	CASSQDPGPGANVLTF
14	few	.	TRBJ1-2	TRBV4-3	TGCGCCAGCAGCCAAGTTCTGCAGGGTGATGGCTACACCTTC	CASSQVLQGDGYTF
15	many	.	TRBJ2-3	TRBV5-1	TGCGCCAGCAGCTTAAGTGGGGACGCCACAGATACGCAGTATTTT	CASSLSGDATDTQYF
13	few	.	TRBJ1-2	TRBV6-5	TGTGCCAGCAGCCAGACCGGCGGCTATGGCTACACCTTC	CASSQTGGYGYTF
14	.	TRBD1	TRBJ2-5	TRBV12-3/TRBV12-4	TGTGCCAGCCGTACAGGGGTAGTAGCAGAGACCCAGTACTTC	CASRTGVVAETQYF
17	.	TRBD2	TRBJ2-3	TRBV5-4	TGTGCCAGCAGCAGGACTAGCGGGGGGGTATTAACAGATACGCAGTATTTT	CASSRTSGGVLTDTQYF
18	many	.	TRBJ2-2	TRBV25-1	TGTGCCAGCAGTGAATCTACGGGGGGCCTATTGAACACCGGGGAGCTGTTTTTT	CASSESTGGLLNTGELFF
16	few	TRBD1	TRBJ1-1	TRBV18	TGTGCCAGCTCACCCAAATGGACAGGGAAGAACACTGAAGCTTTCTTT	CASSPKWTGKNTEAFF
14	many	TRBD1	TRBJ1-2	TRBV7-2	TGTGCCAGCAGCTTAAATGAGGGGGCGTACGGCTACACCTTC	CASSLNEGAYGYTF
12	many	.	TRBJ2-1	TRBV20-1	TGCAGTGCTAGAGCTGGTGGGTCCAGGGGGTTCTTC	CSARAGGSRGFF
13	many	.	TRBJ1-1	TRBV9	TGTGCCAGCAGCGTAGAGAGGAGCACTGAAGCTTTCTTT	CASSVERSTEAFF
13	many	.	TRBJ2-3	TRBV7-3	TGTGCCAGCAGCTCCGGCCGGGGAGATACGCAGTATTTT	CASSSGRGDTQYF